A single sample is the source of the 3 T cell receptor beta chains below, sequenced in a study of cytomegalovirus exposure and HLA in healthy donors. Vbeta (60) and Jbeta (13) primers were used in the PCR. Measured with immunoSEQ multiplex PCR; TCRdb has only the in-frame clones, and not every one. The repertoire consists of about 140,000 clones, with roughly 75% occurring once and the leading ten covering about 4.9%. Sequenced: PBMCs. These receptors all stem from a man younger than 45 in good health.

The chain uses TRBV21-1 and TRBJ1-6. TRBV21-1 is labeled a pseudogene. This CDR3 has 14 residues. The CDR3, as DNA: TGTGCCAGCAGCAAAGTGAGAGACCGAGGACCCCTCCACTTT. Its translation: CASSKVRDRGPLHF.

On this clone: The germline gene is not matched at one end of the junction; a read error may be the cause. In the same sample, other DNA sequences code for this CDR3. The chain employs TRBV11-3 and TRBJ2-1, with 10 positions matching TRBD2. This CDR3 is built from 15 residues. CDR1 and CDR2 (germline): SGHNT, YENEEA. In DNA form, the CDR3 reads TGTGCCAGCAGCCTAGGGACTAGCGCATACAATGAACAGTTCTTC. Residues: CASSLGTSAYNEQFF.

The CDR3: CASSLGAGLMSLEQYF. For the CDR3, the DNA is TGTGCCAGCAGCTTAGGCGCGGGACTGATGTCTTTGGAGCAGTACTTC. This chain joins TRBV7-9 and TRBJ2-5, with D perhaps TRBD2 (6 bases). The CDR3 totals 16 residues. CDR1 and CDR2 from the germline V gene are SEHNR and FQNEAQ (reference sequence). V lost 1 base, J lost 11 bases, and 23 bases lay in between.